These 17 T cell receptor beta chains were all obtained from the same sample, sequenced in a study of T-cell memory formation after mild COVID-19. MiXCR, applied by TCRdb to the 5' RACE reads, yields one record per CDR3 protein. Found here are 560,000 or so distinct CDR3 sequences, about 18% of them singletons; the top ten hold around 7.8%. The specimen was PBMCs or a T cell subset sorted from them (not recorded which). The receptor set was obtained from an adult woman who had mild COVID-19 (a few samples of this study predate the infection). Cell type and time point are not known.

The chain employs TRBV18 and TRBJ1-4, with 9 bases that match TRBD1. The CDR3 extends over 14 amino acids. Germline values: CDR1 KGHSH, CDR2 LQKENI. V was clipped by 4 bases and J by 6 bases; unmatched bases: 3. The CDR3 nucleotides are TGTGCCAGCTCACACGACAGGGGGGATGAAAAACTGTTTTTT. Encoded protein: CASSHDRGDEKLFF.

This CDR3 is CATSSYGYTF. CDR3 DNA sequence: TGTGCCACCTCATCCTATGGCTACACCTTC. The chain combines TRBV12-3 or TRBV12-4 with TRBJ1-2; D ambiguous. The V end lost 10 bases, the J end lost 4 bases, and 7 bases lay between the germline ends. The CDR3 has 10 amino acids.

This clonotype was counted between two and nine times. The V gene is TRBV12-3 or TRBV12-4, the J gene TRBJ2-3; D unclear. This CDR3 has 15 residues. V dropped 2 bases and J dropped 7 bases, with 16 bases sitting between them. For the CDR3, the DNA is TGTGCCAGCAGTTTATTAGGACCGGCGTTATATACGCAGTATTTT. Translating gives CASSLLGPALYTQYF.

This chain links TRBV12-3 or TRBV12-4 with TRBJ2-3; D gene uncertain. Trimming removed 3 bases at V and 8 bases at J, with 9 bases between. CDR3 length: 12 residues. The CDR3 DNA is TGTGCCAGCAGTTTTTCGTTGGGTACGCAGTATTTT. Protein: CASSFSLGTQYF.

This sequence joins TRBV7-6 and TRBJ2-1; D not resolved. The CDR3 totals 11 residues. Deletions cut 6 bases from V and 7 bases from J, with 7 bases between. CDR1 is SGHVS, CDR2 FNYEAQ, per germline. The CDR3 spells CASRLRNEQFF. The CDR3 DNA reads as TGTGCCAGCAGACTTAGGAATGAGCAGTTCTTC.

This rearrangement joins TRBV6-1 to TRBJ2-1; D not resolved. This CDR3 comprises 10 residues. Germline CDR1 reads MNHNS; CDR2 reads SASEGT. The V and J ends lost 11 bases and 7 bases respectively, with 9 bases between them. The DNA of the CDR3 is TGTGCCTTATCAGCTAATGAGCAGTTCTTC. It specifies CALSANEQFF.

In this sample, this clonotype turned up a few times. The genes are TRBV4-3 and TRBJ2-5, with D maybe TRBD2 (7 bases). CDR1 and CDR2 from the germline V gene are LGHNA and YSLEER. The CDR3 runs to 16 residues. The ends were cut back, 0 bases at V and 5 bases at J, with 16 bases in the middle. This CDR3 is CASSQDRSGTRETQYF. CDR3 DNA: TGCGCCAGCAGCCAAGATAGGAGCGGGACACGTGAGACCCAGTACTTC.

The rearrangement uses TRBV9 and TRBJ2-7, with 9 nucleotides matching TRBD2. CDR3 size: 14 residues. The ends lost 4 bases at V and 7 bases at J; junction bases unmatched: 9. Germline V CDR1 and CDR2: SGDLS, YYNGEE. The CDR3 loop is CASSLQGLAGEQYF. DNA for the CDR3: TGTGCCAGCAGCCTACAGGGGCTAGCGGGGGAGCAGTACTTC.

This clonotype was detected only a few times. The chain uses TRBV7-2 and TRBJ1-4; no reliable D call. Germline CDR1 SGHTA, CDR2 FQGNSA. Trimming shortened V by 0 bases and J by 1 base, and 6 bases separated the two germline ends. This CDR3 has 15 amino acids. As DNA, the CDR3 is TGTGCCAGCAGCTTAGCCCGGGGAACTAATGAAAAACTGTTTTTT. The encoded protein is CASSLARGTNEKLFF.

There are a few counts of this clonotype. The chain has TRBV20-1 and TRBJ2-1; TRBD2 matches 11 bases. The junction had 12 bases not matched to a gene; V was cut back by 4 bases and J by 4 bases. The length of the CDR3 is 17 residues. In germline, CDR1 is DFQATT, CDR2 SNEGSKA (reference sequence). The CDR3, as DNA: TGCAGTGCTACCCTCAGAGGGACTAGCGGTTTTTACAATGAGCAGTTCTTC. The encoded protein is CSATLRGTSGFYNEQFF.

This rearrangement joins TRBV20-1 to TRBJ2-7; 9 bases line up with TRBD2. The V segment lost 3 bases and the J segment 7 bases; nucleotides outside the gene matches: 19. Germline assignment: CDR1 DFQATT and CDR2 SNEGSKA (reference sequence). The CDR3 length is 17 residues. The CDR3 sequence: CSASPLLLAGGREEQYF. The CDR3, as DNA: TGCAGTGCTAGCCCCCTCTTGCTGGCGGGAGGGCGAGAAGAGCAGTACTTC.

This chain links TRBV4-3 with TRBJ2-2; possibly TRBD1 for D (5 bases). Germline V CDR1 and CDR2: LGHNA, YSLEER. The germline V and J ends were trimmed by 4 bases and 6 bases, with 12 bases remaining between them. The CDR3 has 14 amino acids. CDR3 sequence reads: CASSRKTVSGELFF. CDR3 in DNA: TGCGCCAGCAGCCGAAAGACAGTTTCCGGGGAGCTGTTTTTT.

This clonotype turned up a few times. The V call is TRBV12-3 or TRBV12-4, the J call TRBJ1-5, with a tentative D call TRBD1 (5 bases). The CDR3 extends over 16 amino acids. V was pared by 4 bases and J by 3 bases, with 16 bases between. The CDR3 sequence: CASSSSPGTSNQPQHF. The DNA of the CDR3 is TGTGCCAGCAGTTCCTCCCCCGGGACTTCCAATCAGCCCCAGCATTTT.

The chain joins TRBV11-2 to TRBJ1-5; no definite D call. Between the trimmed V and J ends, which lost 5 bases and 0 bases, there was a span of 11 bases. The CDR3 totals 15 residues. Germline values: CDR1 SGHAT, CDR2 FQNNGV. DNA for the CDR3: TGTGCCAGCAGCCGCGATCCCCTTAGCAATCAGCCCCAGCATTTT. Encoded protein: CASSRDPLSNQPQHF.

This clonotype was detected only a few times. CDR3 nucleotide sequence: TGTGCCAGCAGTTGGGGAAGTGGAGAGACCCAGTACTTC. Translation: CASSWGSGETQYF. The V call is TRBV6-5, the J call TRBJ2-5; D gene ambiguous. Trimming left V 4 bases short and J 4 bases short, with 10 bases between. CDR3 size: 13 residues. Germline-derived CDR1 and CDR2 are MNHEY and SVGAGI.

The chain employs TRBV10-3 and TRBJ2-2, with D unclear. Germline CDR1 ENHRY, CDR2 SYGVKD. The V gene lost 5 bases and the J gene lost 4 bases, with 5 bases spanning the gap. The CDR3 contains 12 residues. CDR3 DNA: TGTGCCATCAGTTGTGGCACCGGGGAGCTGTTTTTT. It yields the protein CAISCGTGELFF.

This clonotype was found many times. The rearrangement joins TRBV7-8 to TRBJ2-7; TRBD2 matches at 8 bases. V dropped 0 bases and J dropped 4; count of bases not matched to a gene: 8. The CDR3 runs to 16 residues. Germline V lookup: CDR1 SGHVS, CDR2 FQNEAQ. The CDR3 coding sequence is TGTGCCAGCAGCTTAGCGCGGAGCGGGAGCGGTTACGAGCAGTACTTC. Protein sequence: CASSLARSGSGYEQYF.